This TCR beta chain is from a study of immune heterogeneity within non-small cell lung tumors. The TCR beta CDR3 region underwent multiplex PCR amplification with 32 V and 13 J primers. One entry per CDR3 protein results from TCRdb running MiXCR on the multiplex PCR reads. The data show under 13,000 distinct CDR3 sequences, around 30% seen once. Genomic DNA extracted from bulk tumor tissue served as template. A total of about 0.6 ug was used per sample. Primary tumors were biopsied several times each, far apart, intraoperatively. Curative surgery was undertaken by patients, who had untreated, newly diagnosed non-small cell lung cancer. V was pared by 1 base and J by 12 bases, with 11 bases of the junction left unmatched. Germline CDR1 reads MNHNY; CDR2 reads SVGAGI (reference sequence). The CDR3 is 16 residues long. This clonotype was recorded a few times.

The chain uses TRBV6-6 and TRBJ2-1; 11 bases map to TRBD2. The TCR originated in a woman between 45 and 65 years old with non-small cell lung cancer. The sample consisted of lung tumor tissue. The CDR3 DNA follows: TGTGCCAGCAGTTACTGGCTAGCGGGAGGCCCTAGAGTGCAGTTCTTC. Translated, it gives CASSYWLAGGPRVQFF.